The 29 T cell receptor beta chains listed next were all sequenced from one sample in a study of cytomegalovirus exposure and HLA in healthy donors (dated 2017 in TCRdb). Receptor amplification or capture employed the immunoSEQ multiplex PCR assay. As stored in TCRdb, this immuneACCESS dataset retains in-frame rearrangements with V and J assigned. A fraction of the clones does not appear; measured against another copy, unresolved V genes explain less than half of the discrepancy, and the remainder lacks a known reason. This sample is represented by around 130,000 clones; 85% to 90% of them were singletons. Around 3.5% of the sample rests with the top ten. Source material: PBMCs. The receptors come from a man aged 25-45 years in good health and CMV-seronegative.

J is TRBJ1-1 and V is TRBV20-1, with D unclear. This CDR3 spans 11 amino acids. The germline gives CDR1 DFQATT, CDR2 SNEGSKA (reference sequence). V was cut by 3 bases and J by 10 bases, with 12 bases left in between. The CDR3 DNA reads TGCAGTGCTAGCCAGAGTCCGGGAGCTTTCTTT. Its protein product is CSASQSPGAFF.

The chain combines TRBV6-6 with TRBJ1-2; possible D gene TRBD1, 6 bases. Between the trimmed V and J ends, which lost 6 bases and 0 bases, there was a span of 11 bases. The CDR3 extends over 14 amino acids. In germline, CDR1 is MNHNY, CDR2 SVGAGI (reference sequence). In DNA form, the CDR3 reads TGTGCCAGCAGCTCGGACAGCACTAACTATGGCTACACCTTC. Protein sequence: CASSSDSTNYGYTF.

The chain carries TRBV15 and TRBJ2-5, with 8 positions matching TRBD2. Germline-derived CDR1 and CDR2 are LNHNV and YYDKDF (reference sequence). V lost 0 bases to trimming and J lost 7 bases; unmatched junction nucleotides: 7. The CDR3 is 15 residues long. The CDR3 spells CATSREGEAGGTQYF. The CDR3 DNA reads TGTGCCACCAGCAGAGAAGGGGAGGCGGGGGGGACCCAGTACTTC. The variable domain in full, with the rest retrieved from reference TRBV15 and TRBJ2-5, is DAMVIQNPRYQVTQFGKPVTLSCSQTLNHNVMYWYQQKSSQAPKLLFHYYDKDFNNEADTPDNFQSRRPNTSFCFLDIRSPGLGDTAMYLCATSREGEAGGTQYFGPGTRLLVL.

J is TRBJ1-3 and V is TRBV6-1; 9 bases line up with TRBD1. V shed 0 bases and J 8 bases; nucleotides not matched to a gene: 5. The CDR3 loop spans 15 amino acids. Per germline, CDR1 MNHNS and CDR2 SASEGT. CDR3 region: CASSEAGTGTDTIYF. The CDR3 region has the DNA TGTGCCAGCAGTGAAGCCGGGACAGGGACGGACACCATATATTTT.

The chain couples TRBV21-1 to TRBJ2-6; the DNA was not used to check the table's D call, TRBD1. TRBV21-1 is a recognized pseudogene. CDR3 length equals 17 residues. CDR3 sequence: CASLHPGQVSGANVLTF. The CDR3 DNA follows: TGTGCCAGCTTACACCCGGGACAGGTCTCTGGGGCCAACGTCCTGACTTTC.

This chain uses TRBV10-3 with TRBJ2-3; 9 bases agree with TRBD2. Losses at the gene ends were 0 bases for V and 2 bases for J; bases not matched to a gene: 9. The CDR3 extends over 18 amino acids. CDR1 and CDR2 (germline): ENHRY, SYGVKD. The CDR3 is CAISESRKRGVPTDTQYF. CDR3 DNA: TGTGCCATCAGTGAGTCACGAAAGCGGGGGGTCCCCACAGATACGCAGTATTTT.

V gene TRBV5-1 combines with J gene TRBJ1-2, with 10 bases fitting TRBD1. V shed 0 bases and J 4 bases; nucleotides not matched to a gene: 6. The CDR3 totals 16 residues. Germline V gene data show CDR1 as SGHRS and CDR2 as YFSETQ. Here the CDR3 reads CASSLEGGQGGYGYTF. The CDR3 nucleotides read TGCGCCAGCAGCTTGGAAGGAGGACAGGGGGGCTATGGCTACACCTTC.

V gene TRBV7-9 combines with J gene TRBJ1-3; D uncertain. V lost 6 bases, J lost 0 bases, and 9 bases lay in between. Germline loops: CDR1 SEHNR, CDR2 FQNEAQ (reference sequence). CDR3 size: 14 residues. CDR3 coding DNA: TGTGCCAGCAGGGGCCCCAACTCTGGAAACACCATATATTTT. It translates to CASRGPNSGNTIYF.

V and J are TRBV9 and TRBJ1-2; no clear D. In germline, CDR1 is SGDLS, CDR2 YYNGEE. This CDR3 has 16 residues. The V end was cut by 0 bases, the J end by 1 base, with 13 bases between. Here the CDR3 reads CASSVDPQSGNYGYTF. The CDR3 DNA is TGTGCCAGCAGCGTAGACCCCCAGTCGGGTAACTATGGCTACACCTTC.

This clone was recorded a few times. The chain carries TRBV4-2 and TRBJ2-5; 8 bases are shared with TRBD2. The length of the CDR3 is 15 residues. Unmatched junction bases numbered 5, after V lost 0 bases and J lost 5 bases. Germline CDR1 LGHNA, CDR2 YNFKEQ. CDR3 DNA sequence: TGTGCCAGCAGCCAAGAACGGGGCGGGGGGGAGACCCAGTACTTC. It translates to CASSQERGGGETQYF.

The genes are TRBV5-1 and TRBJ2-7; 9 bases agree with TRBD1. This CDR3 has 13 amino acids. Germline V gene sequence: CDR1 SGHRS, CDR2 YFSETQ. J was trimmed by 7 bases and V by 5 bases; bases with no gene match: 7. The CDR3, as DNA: TGCGCCAGCAGTCGGGGACAGGGCTGGGAGCAGTACTTC. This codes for CASSRGQGWEQYF.

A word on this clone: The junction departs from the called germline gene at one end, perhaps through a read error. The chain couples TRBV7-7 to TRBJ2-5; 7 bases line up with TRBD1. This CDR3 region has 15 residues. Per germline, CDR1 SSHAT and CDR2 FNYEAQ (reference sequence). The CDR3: CASSRGGTAQESQYF. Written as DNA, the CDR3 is TGTGCCAGCAGCAGGGGTGGGACAGCACAAGAGTCCCAGTACTTC.

CDR3 coding DNA: TGTGCCTCCTATCCCCCAGGGAACACTGAAGCTTTCTTT. This sequence encodes CASYPPGNTEAFF. The rearrangement links TRBV6-5 to TRBJ1-1; D remains unclear. The V end lost 11 bases, the J end lost 1 base, and 14 bases lay between the germline ends. Per the germline V gene, CDR1 is MNHEY and CDR2 is SVGAGI. The length of the CDR3 is 13 residues.

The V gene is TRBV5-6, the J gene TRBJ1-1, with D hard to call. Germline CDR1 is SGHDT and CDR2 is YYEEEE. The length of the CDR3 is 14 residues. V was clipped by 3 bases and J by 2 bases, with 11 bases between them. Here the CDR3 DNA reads TGTGCCAGCAGCTCGGTCATGATCAACACTGAAGCTTTCTTT. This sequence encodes CASSSVMINTEAFF.

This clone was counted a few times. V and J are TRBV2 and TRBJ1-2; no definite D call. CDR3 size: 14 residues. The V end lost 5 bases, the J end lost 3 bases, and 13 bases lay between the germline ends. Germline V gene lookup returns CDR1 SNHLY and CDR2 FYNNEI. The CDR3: CASSRSGRDYGYTF. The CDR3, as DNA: TGTGCCAGCAGTCGGTCGGGGAGGGACTATGGCTACACCTTC.

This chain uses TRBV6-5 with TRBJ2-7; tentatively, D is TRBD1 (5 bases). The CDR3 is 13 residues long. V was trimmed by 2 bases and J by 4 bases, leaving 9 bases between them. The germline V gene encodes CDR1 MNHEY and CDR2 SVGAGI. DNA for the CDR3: TGTGCCAGCAGTTACGGAAAGGGGTACGAGCAGTACTTC. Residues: CASSYGKGYEQYF.

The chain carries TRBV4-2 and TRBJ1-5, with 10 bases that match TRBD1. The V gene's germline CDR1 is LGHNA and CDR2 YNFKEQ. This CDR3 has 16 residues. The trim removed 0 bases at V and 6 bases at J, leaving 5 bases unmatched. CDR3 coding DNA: TGTGCCAGCAGCCAAGAAGGGACAGGGGCTAGTCAGCCCCAGCATTTT. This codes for CASSQEGTGASQPQHF.

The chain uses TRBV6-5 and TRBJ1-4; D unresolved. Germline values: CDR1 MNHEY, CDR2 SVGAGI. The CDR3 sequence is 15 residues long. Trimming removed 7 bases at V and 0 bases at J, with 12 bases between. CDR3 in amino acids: CASTISYSTNEKLFF. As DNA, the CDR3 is TGTGCCAGCACCATAAGCTACTCAACTAATGAAAAACTGTTTTTT.

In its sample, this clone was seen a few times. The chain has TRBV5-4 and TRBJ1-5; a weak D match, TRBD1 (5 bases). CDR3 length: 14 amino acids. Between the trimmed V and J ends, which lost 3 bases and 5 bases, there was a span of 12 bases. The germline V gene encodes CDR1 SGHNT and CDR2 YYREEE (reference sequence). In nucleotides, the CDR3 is TGTGCCAGCAGCTCCTGGGGGGGTGATCAGCCCCAGCATTTT. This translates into CASSSWGGDQPQHF.

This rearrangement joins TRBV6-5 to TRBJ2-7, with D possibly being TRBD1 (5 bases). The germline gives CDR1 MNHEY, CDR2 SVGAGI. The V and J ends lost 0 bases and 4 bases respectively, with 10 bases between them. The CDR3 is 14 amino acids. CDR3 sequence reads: CASSYSATAYEQYF. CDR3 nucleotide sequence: TGTGCCAGCAGTTACTCCGCGACAGCTTACGAGCAGTACTTC.

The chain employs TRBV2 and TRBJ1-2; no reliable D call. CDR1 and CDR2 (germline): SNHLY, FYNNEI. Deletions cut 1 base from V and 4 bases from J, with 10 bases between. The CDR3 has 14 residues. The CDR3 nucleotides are TGTGCCAGCAGTGAAGGAGAGGTCATCTATGGCTACACCTTC. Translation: CASSEGEVIYGYTF. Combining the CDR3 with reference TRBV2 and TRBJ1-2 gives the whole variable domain EPEVTQTPSHQVTQMGQEVILRCVPISNHLYFYWYRQILGQKVEFLVSFYNNEISEKSEIFDDQFSVERPDGSNFTLKIRSTKLEDSAMYFCASSEGEVIYGYTFGSGTRLTVV.

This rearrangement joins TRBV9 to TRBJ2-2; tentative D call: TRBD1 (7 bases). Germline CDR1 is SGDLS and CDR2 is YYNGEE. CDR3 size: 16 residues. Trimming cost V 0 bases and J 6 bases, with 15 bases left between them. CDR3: CASSVVGRGAPGELFF. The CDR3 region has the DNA TGTGCCAGCAGCGTAGTGGGCAGGGGGGCCCCCGGGGAGCTGTTTTTT. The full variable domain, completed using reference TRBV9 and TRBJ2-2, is DSGVTQTPKHLITATGQRVTLRCSPRSGDLSVYWYQQSLDQGLQFLIQYYNGEERAKGNILERFSAQQFPDLHSELNLSSLELGDSALYFCASSVVGRGAPGELFFGEGSRLTVL.

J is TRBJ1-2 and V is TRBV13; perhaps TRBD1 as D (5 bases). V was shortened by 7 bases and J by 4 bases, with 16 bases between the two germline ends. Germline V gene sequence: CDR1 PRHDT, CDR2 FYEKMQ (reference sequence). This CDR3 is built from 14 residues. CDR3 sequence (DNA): TGTGCCAGCACTCCTCGGGGAGGGGCCTATGGCTACACCTTC. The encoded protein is CASTPRGGAYGYTF.

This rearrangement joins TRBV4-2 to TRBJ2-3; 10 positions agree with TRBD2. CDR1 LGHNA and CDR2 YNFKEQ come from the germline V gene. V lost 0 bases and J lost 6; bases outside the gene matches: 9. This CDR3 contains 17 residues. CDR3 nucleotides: TGTGCCAGCAGCCAAGATCGAGCGGGGGGGGCAAGTGATACGCAGTATTTT. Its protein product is CASSQDRAGGASDTQYF.

The CDR3 reads CASSIAEGASGANVLTF. The CDR3 bases are TGTGCCAGTAGTATAGCGGAGGGGGCCTCTGGGGCCAACGTCCTGACTTTC. V and J are TRBV19 and TRBJ2-6, with a possible D match to TRBD1 (7 bases). CDR1 and CDR2 from the germline V gene are LNHDA and SQIVND (reference sequence). Trimming took 1 base from V and 0 from J, leaving 10 bases between them. The CDR3 contains 17 residues.

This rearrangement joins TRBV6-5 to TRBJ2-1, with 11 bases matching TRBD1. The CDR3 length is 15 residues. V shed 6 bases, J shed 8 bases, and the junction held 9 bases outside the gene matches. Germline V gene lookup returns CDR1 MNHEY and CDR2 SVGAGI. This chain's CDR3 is CASSFGQGARDEQFF. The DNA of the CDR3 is TGTGCCAGCAGCTTTGGACAGGGGGCGCGGGATGAGCAGTTCTTC.

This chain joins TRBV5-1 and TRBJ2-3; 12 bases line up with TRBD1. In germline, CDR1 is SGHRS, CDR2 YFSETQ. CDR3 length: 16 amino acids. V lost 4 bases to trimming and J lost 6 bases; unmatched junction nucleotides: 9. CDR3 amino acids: CASSPGTGGILDTQYF. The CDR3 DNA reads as TGCGCCAGCAGCCCGGGGACAGGGGGCATTTTGGATACGCAGTATTTT.

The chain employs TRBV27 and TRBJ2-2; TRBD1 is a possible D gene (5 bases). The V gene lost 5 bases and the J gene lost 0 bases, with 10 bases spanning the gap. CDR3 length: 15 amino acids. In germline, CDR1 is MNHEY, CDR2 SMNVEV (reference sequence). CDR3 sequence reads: CASSRQSTNTGELFF. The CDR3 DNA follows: TGTGCCAGCAGTCGACAGAGTACGAACACCGGGGAGCTGTTTTTT.

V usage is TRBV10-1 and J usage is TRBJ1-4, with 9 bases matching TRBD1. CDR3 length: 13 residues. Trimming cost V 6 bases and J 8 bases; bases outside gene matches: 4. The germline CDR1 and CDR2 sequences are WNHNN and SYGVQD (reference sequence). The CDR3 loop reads CASSRDRDEKLFF. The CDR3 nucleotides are TGCGCCAGCAGCCGGGACAGGGACGAAAAACTGTTTTTT.